The 5 T cell receptor beta chains reported below all come from one sample, sequenced in a study of T cells expressing NK-cell markers. TCRdb re-analyzed the 5' RACE reads; it lists each CDR3 protein once, without DNA. Its clone listing holds 250,000 to 300,000 distinct CDR3 sequences. Input material: blood T cells: a sorted CD56 or NKG2C T cell subset, CD4+ or CD8+ T cells, or bulk PBMC T cells (not recorded which). These receptors all come from a woman between 18 and 70 years old in good health.

The rearrangement joins TRBV12-3 or TRBV12-4 to TRBJ2-7; TCRdb reports TRBD2, a call that lacks DNA to check it against. The CDR3 covers 14 residues. CDR3 amino acids: CASTLRDYTYEQYF.

J is TRBJ1-6 and V is TRBV7-2; absent DNA, TCRdb's TRBD1 call cannot be checked. The CDR3 length is 14 residues. Per the germline V gene, CDR1 is SGHTA and CDR2 is FQGNSA. CDR3: CASTPTDNNSPLHF.

The chain employs TRBV5-1 and TRBJ2-1; the TCRdb call, TRBD1, lacks DNA for checking. This CDR3 is 13 amino acids long. Germline V lookup: CDR1 SGHRS, CDR2 YFSETQ. The CDR3 sequence: CASSPGWGDEQFF.

V usage is TRBV20-1 and J usage is TRBJ1-1. Germline V CDR1 and CDR2: DFQATT, SNEGSKA (reference sequence). The CDR3 sequence is 14 residues long. CDR3: CSARSGEMNTEAFF.

This chain joins TRBV10-3 and TRBJ2-3; TCRdb outputs TRBD1, but without DNA this stays unchecked. The CDR3 loop spans 15 amino acids. Germline V CDR1 and CDR2: ENHRY, SYGVKD. CDR3 sequence reads: CAIRGESTSTDTQYF.